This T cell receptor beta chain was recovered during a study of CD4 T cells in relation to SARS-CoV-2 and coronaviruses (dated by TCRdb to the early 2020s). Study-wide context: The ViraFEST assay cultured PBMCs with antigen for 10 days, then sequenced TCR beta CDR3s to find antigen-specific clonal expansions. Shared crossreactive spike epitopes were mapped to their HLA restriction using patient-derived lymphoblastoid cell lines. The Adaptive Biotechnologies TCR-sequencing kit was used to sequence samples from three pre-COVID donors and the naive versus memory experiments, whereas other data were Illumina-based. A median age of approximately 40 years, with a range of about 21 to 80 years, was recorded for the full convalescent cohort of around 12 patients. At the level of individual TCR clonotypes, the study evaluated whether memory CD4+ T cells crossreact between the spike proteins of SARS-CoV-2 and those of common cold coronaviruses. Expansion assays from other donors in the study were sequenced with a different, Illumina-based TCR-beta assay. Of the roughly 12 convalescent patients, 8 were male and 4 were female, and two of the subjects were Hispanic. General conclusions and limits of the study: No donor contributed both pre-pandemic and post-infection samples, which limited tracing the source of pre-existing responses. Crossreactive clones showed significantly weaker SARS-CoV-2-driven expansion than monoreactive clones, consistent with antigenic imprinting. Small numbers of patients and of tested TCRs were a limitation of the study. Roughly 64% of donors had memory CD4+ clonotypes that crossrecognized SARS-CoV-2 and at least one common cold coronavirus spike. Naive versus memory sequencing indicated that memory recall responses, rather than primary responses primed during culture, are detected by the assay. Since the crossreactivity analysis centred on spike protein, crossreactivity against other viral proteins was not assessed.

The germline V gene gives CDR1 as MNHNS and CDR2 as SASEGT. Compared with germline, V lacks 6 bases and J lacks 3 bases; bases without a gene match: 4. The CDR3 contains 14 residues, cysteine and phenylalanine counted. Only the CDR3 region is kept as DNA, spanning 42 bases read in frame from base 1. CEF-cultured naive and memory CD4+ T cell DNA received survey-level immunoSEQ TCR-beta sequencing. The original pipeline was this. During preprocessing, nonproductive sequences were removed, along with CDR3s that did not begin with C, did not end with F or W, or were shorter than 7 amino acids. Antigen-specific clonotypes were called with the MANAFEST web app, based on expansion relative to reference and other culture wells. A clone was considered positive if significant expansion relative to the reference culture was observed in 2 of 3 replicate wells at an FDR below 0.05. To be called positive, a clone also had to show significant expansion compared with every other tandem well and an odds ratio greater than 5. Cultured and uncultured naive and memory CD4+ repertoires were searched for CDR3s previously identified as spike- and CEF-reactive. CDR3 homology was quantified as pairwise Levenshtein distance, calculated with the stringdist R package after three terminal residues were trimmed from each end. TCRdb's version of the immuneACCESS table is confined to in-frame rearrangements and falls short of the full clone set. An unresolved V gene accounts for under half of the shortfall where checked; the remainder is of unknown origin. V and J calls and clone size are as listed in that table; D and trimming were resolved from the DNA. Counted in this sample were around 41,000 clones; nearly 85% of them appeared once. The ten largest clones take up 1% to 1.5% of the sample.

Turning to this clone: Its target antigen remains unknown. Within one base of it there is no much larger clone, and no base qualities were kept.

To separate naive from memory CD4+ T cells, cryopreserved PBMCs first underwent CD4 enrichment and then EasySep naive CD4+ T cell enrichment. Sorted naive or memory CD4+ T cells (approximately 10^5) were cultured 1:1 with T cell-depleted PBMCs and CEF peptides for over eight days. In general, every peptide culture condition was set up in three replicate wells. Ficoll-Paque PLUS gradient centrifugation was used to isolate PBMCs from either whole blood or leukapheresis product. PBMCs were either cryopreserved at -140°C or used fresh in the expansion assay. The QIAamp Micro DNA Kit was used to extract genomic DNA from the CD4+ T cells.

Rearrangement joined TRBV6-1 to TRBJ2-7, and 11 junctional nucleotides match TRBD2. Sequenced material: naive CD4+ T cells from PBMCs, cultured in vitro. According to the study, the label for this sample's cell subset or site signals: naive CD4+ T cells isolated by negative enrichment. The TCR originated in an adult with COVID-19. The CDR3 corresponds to CASSILAGDYEQYF. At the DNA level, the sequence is TGTGCCAGCAGCATACTAGCGGGAGACTACGAGCAGTACTTC.